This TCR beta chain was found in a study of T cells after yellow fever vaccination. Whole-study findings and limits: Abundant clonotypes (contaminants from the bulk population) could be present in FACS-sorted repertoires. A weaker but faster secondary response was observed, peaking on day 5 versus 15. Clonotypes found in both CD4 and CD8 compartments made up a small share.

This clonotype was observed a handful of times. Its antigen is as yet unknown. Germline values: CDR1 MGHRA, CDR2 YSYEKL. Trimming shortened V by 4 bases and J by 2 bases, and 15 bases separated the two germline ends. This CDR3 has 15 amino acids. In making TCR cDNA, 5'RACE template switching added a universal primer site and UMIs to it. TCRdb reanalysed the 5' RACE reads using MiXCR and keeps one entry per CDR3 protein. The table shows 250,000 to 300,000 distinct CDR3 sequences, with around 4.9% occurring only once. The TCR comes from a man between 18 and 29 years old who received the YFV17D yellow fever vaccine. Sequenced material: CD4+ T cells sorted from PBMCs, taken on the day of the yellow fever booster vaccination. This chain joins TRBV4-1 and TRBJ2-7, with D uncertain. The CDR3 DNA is TGCGCCAGCAGCCGCTTCCTAGACGGAACCTACGAGCAGTACGTC. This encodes CASSRFLDGTYEQYV.